What follows are 18 T cell receptor beta chains derived from one specimen sequenced in a study of response to subunit inactivated influenza vaccine. MiXCR was run by TCRdb on the RT-PCR reads, yielding one entry per CDR3 protein. The table includes 450,000 to 500,000 distinct CDR3 sequences, approximately 9.9% detected once. Sample: PBMCs from blood, taken about 6 weeks after vaccination. The receptors derive from a man aged 50-59 years who received an inactivated influenza vaccine.

This clonotype was seen repeatedly, ten times or more. The chain combines TRBV14 with TRBJ2-3; 12 bases line up with TRBD2. The germline CDR1 and CDR2 sequences are SGHDN and FVKESK. Trimming removed 0 bases from V and 0 bases from J; junction bases left unmatched: 4. CDR3 length: 18 amino acids. CDR3 in DNA: TGTGCCAGCAGCCAAGAGACTAGCGGGGGCTACAGCACAGATACGCAGTATTTT. This translates into CASSQETSGGYSTDTQYF. Using reference TRBV14 and TRBJ2-3 for the parts outside the CDR3, the full variable domain is EAGVTQFPSHSVIEKGQTVTLRCDPISGHDNLYWYRRVMGKEIKFLLHFVKESKQDESGMPNNRFLAERTGGTYSTLKVQPAELEDSGVYFCASSQETSGGYSTDTQYFGPGTRLTVL.

This rearrangement joins TRBV6-1 to TRBJ2-1; D is unresolved. Germline V gene data show CDR1 as MNHNS and CDR2 as SASEGT. V lost 8 bases and J 1 base, leaving 18 bases between the germline ends. CDR3 length equals 16 residues. The DNA of the CDR3 is TGTGCCAGCCGCTCGAAAGGTGTGTCGTCCTACAATGAGCAGTTCTTC. It yields the protein CASRSKGVSSYNEQFF.

V usage is TRBV7-9 and J usage is TRBJ1-1; possibly TRBD1 for D (5 bases). V was pared by 5 bases and J by 0 bases, with 13 bases between. Germline values: CDR1 SEHNR, CDR2 FQNEAQ (reference sequence). The CDR3 totals 15 residues. The CDR3 loop reads CASSPVGGVNTEAFF. CDR3 in DNA: TGTGCCAGCAGCCCGGTCGGGGGGGTGAACACTGAAGCTTTCTTT.

Ten or more counts support this clonotype. The rearrangement uses TRBV20-1 and TRBJ2-2; 11 bases fit TRBD2. The CDR3 runs to 15 residues. Losses at the gene ends were 1 base for V and 4 bases for J; bases not matched to a gene: 2. Germline loops: CDR1 DFQATT, CDR2 SNEGSKA (reference sequence). The CDR3 coding sequence is TGCAGTGCTAGAGGCCTAGCGGGAGGCACCGGGGAGCTGTTTTTT. Its protein product is CSARGLAGGTGELFF.

This clonotype was detected a few times. V and J are TRBV9 and TRBJ2-3; 11 bases are shared with TRBD2. Germline V CDR1 and CDR2: SGDLS, YYNGEE. V shed 1 base, J shed 2 bases, and the junction held 9 bases outside the gene matches. The CDR3 extends over 18 amino acids. In DNA, the CDR3 is TGTGCCAGCAGCGTAACCCCCGGGGGACTAGCGGCCACAGATACGCAGTATTTT. Its protein is CASSVTPGGLAATDTQYF.

The rearrangement uses TRBV29-1 and TRBJ2-3; D is unresolved. The germline V gene encodes CDR1 SQVTM and CDR2 ANQGSEA. CDR3 length equals 13 residues. The germline V and J ends were trimmed by 6 bases and 0 bases, with 10 bases remaining between them. The CDR3 protein is CSVNGPSTDTQYF. CDR3 coding DNA: TGCAGCGTGAATGGGCCTAGCACAGATACGCAGTATTTT.

This chain joins TRBV5-5 and TRBJ1-1; the D gene is possibly TRBD1 (5 bases). The CDR3 spans 16 residues. The V gene's germline CDR1 is SGHKS and CDR2 YYEKEE (reference sequence). Trimming left V 4 bases short and J 0 bases short, with 16 bases between. CDR3: CASSPSGTVMNTEAFF. CDR3 coding DNA: TGTGCCAGCAGCCCCTCCGGGACGGTGATGAACACTGAAGCTTTCTTT.

V gene TRBV10-3 combines with J gene TRBJ2-5, with D tentatively TRBD2 (6 bases). Deletions cut 11 bases from V and 1 base from J, with 8 bases between. Germline CDR1 ENHRY, CDR2 SYGVKD. There are 11 residues in the CDR3. In DNA form, the CDR3 reads TGTGCCGCGGGATCCCAAGAGACCCAGTACTTC. It translates to CAAGSQETQYF.

This chain uses TRBV29-1 with TRBJ1-2; D is undetermined. Germline CDR1 is SQVTM and CDR2 is ANQGSEA. V lost 3 bases and J lost 2, with 10 bases in between. The CDR3 sequence is 13 residues long. CDR3 bases: TGCAGCGTTGAGGGCAGGCCCAACTATGGCTACACCTTC. It codes for CSVEGRPNYGYTF. Supplemented by reference TRBV29-1 and TRBJ1-2, the full variable domain reads SAVISQKPSRDICQRGTSLTIQCQVDSQVTMMFWYRQQPGQSLTLIATANQGSEATYESGFVIDKFPISRPNLTFSTLTVSNMSPEDSSIYLCSVEGRPNYGYTFGSGTRLTVV.

The V call is TRBV5-1, the J call TRBJ2-7, with 8 positions matching TRBD1. Trimming at V came to 0 bases and at J to 4 bases, leaving 6 bases not matched to a gene. This CDR3 is 15 amino acids long. Looked up from germline, CDR1 is SGHRS and CDR2 is YFSETQ. CDR3 nucleotide sequence: TGCGCCAGCAGCTTGGGGACAGGGTGGGGTTACGAGCAGTACTTC. Translated, it gives CASSLGTGWGYEQYF.

The V call is TRBV6-1, the J call TRBJ2-3, with 8 bases matching TRBD1. Germline CDR1 is MNHNS and CDR2 is SASEGT. The CDR3 is 18 amino acids. V gave up 7 bases and J gave up 0 bases; unmatched junction bases: 15. As DNA, the CDR3 is TGTGCCAGCACTAGGACAGGGTCGCCCTACCTTAGCACAGATACGCAGTATTTT. Translating gives CASTRTGSPYLSTDTQYF.

V gene TRBV20-1 combines with J gene TRBJ2-3, with 12 nucleotides matching TRBD2. The CDR3 spans 16 residues. V lost 6 bases, J lost 2 bases, and 9 bases stayed unmatched. Germline V gives CDR1 DFQATT, CDR2 SNEGSKA (reference sequence). DNA for the CDR3: TGCAGTGCCAAAAGACTAGCGGGAGAGTACACAGATACGCAGTATTTT. The encoded protein is CSAKRLAGEYTDTQYF.

Of note for this clonotype: This may be a read error: a much more frequent sequence differs by one nucleotide. The chain uses TRBV20-1 and TRBJ2-1, with 9 bases identical to TRBD2. The germline gives CDR1 DFQATT, CDR2 SNEGSKA (reference sequence). This CDR3 contains 13 residues. J gave up 9 bases and V 7 bases, and 10 bases lay outside the gene matches. The CDR3 nucleotides read TGCAGTGATAGCGGGGGCGCGGGGATTGAGCAGTTCTTC. This sequence encodes CSDSGGAGIEQFF.

The chain couples TRBV20-1 to TRBJ2-3; TRBD2 matches at 7 bases. The ends lost 0 bases at V and 0 bases at J; junction bases unmatched: 12. There are 18 residues in the CDR3. Germline V gene sequence: CDR1 DFQATT, CDR2 SNEGSKA (reference sequence). The CDR3 reads CSARDSSGESASTDTQYF. The DNA of the CDR3 is TGCAGTGCTAGAGATTCGAGCGGGGAGTCTGCTAGCACAGATACGCAGTATTTT.

V usage is TRBV11-2 and J usage is TRBJ2-1, with no clear D. Trimming stripped 5 bases from V and 3 bases from J, with 8 bases between. The length of the CDR3 is 13 residues. CDR1 and CDR2 (germline): SGHAT, FQNNGV. For the CDR3, the DNA is TGTGCCAGCAGCCCTACAGTCTACAATGAGCAGTTCTTC. It specifies CASSPTVYNEQFF.

J is TRBJ1-4 and V is TRBV7-9; perhaps TRBD1 as D (6 bases). The germline gives CDR1 SEHNR, CDR2 FQNEAQ (reference sequence). There are 16 residues in the CDR3. Trimming cost V 3 bases and J 4 bases, with 15 bases left between them. The CDR3 nucleotides read TGTGCCAGCAGCTTCGGGTTTACAGGGTATAATGAAAAACTGTTTTTT. It is translated as CASSFGFTGYNEKLFF.

This chain joins TRBV29-1 and TRBJ2-5; D gene unclear. V lost 6 bases and J 1 base, leaving 3 bases between the germline ends. CDR3 length: 10 residues. The V gene's germline CDR1 is SQVTM and CDR2 ANQGSEA. The CDR3 loop reads CSVGQETQYF. CDR3 DNA: TGCAGCGTGGGCCAAGAGACCCAGTACTTC.

This clonotype was counted at least ten times. The chain combines TRBV7-2 with TRBJ2-1; the D is unclear. Deletions cut 6 bases from V and 2 bases from J, with 14 bases between. Germline CDR1 and CDR2: SGHTA and FQGNSA. CDR3 length equals 15 residues. The CDR3 spells CASSLLPRAYNEQFF. CDR3 sequence (DNA): TGTGCCAGCAGTCTACTACCTAGGGCCTACAATGAGCAGTTCTTC.